The entry below describes one T cell receptor beta chain. Its recognized antigen is unknown. Base-call qualities are not available, and no considerably larger clone is one nucleotide away. These data come from a study of response to subunit inactivated influenza vaccine (dated by TCRdb to 2016 to 2019). Regarding the complete study: Deep quantitative profiling of the T cell receptor repertoire was used in the study to follow responses to a trivalent subunit inactivated influenza vaccine.

The method was RT-PCR. TCRdb shows the sequencer as Illumina HiSeq 2500. The raw public reads went through TCRdb reprocessing: fastp at Q25, MiXCR clone calling, in-frame beta chains kept. Records with the same CDR3 protein are collapsed into one entry carrying the most frequent genes and DNA. The sample table holds about 700,000 distinct CDR3 sequences, of which more than 15% were seen once. Roughly 10% of the sample rests with the top ten. Results the study describes overall, beyond this receptor: The authors proposed that each seasonal influenza vaccination may bring in only a limited number of new T cells.

Sequences were derived from PBMCs from blood, sampled 11 to 12 days after vaccination. This receptor was identified in a middle-aged man who received an inactivated influenza vaccine. Donor details come from another sample of the same person, matched by shared clones.

Read as DNA, the sequence is TGTGCCAGCAGCCAGATGGACAGGGGGCCCACCGGGGAGCTGTTTTTT. The encoded protein is CASSQMDRGPTGELFF. The receptor chain draws on TRBV5-5 and TRBJ2-2, with 11 bases aligning to TRBD1. Based on the germline V gene (reference sequence), the CDR1 and CDR2 sequences are SGHKS and YYEKEE. The CDR3 contains 16 residues, cysteine and phenylalanine counted. CDR3 DNA is the only sequence kept; it has 48 bases, read in frame from the first base. The germline V and J ends show losses of 4 bases and 4 bases respectively, and no gene match explains 6 bases of the junction.